The 18 T cell receptor beta chains presented below share a single source sample, sequenced in a study of T cell responses to AZD1222 COVID-19 vaccine. The repertoire was sequenced with immunoSEQ multiplex PCR; TCRdb's copy has only in-frame clones and lacks some. The top ten clones hold more than 1.5% of a sample with roughly 160,000 clones, approximately 92% of them seen once. The starting material was peripheral blood, obtained on day 0 of AZD1222 vaccination. These receptors originate from an adult in good health.

The chain joins TRBV2 to TRBJ1-1, with D unclear. This CDR3 is 14 amino acids long. Germline values: CDR1 SNHLY, CDR2 FYNNEI. With 5 bases removed from V and 3 bases from J, the gap between germline ends came to 13 bases. The CDR3 region is CASSLTGEYTEAFF. The CDR3 DNA sequence: TGTGCCAGCAGTCTGACGGGTGAATACACTGAAGCTTTCTTT.

V and J are TRBV18 and TRBJ1-1; TRBD1 matches at 8 bases. Germline assignment: CDR1 KGHSH and CDR2 LQKENI. CDR3 length: 13 residues. V gave up 6 bases and J gave up 7 bases; unmatched junction bases: 7. CDR3 nucleotides: TGTGCCAGCTCCCCGGGACAGGTTAATGAAGCTTTCTTT. It translates to CASSPGQVNEAFF. The full variable domain, in which reference TRBV18 and TRBJ1-1 provide the parts outside the CDR3, is NAGVMQNPRHLVRRRGQEARLRCSPMKGHSHVYWYRQLPEEGLKFMVYLQKENIIDESGMPKERFSAEFPKEGPSILRIQQVVRGDSAAYFCASSPGQVNEAFFGQGTRLTVV.

The V call is TRBV30, the J call TRBJ1-3; D call uncertain. Germline CDR1 reads GTSNPN; CDR2 reads SVGIG (reference sequence). The CDR3 contains 15 residues. Trimming removed 0 bases from V and 5 bases from J, with 14 bases in between. This CDR3 reads CAWSVRLPSRNTIYF. CDR3 coding DNA: TGTGCCTGGAGTGTAAGGCTTCCGTCTAGAAACACCATATATTTT.

The chain joins TRBV5-1 to TRBJ2-2, with TRBD1 identical over 7 bases. Trimming at V came to 4 bases and at J to 5 bases, leaving 14 bases not matched to a gene. In germline, CDR1 is SGHRS, CDR2 YFSETQ. The CDR3 length is 17 residues. CDR3 DNA: TGCGCCAGCAGCATACTAGGGGGCGACTCAGGGACCGGGGAGCTGTTTTTT. This encodes CASSILGGDSGTGELFF.

The chain couples TRBV6-4 to TRBJ2-1, with 10 bases matching TRBD2. CDR1 is MRHNA and CDR2 is SNTAGT in the germline V gene. J gave up 8 bases and V 0 bases, and 7 bases lay outside the gene matches. CDR3 length: 16 amino acids. The CDR3 DNA is TGTGCCAGCAGTGACTCGTTCGGACTAGCGGTGCATGAGCAGTTCTTC. Translated: CASSDSFGLAVHEQFF.

The J gene is TRBJ2-7, the V gene TRBV3-1 (or the pseudogene TRBV3-2); unclear D gene. Trimming stripped 3 bases from V and 6 bases from J, with 12 bases between. This CDR3 spans 13 amino acids. The germline V gene encodes CDR1 LGHDT and CDR2 YNNKEL (reference sequence). CDR3 sequence reads: CASSQSLYFEQYF. The CDR3 DNA reads TGTGCCAGCAGCCAGAGCCTATACTTCGAGCAGTACTTC.

The V and J genes are TRBV10-3 and TRBJ1-1, with a possible D match to TRBD1 (6 bases). This CDR3 region has 13 residues. CDR1 and CDR2 (germline): ENHRY, SYGVKD. Trimming pared 2 bases from V and 8 bases from J, leaving 12 bases between. The DNA for the CDR3 is TGTGCCATCAGTGAGGGACAGTCCCCCGAAGCTTTCTTT. This encodes CAISEGQSPEAFF.

The chain uses TRBV12-3 or TRBV12-4 and TRBJ1-3; D unclear. Trimming pared 7 bases from V and 0 bases from J, leaving 7 bases between. The CDR3 sequence is 13 residues long. The CDR3 loop is CASNPTSGNTIYF. In nucleotides, the CDR3 is TGTGCCAGCAACCCAACCTCTGGAAACACCATATATTTT.

The rearrangement links TRBV5-1 to TRBJ2-3; tentatively, D is TRBD2 (5 bases). The CDR3 contains 16 residues. The V end was cut by 4 bases, the J end by 0 bases, with 15 bases between. CDR1 and CDR2 (germline): SGHRS, YFSETQ. The CDR3 protein is CASSLAGGPSTDTQYF. The CDR3 DNA reads as TGCGCCAGCAGCCTCGCTGGCGGGCCGAGCACAGATACGCAGTATTTT.

The chain recombines TRBV6-5 with TRBJ1-5; TRBD1 is a possible D gene (5 bases). This CDR3 has 15 residues. V was cut by 2 bases and J by 3 bases, with 11 bases left in between. The germline CDR1 and CDR2 sequences are MNHEY and SVGAGI. This CDR3 is CASSYVQGPNQPQHF. The CDR3 region has the DNA TGTGCCAGCAGTTACGTGCAGGGCCCCAATCAGCCCCAGCATTTT.

This clone occurred a few times. The chain is built from TRBV13 and TRBJ2-1; D is unclear. Trimming removed 5 bases from V and 4 bases from J, with 12 bases in between. In germline, CDR1 is PRHDT, CDR2 FYEKMQ (reference sequence). This CDR3 is built from 14 residues. The CDR3 bases are TGTGCCAGCAGCCCAAGGACGGCTTACAATGAGCAGTTCTTC. Protein product: CASSPRTAYNEQFF.

The genes are TRBV3-1 (or the pseudogene TRBV3-2) and TRBJ2-3, with 11 bases that match TRBD1. The CDR3 runs 16 residues. Germline assignment: CDR1 LGHDT and CDR2 YNNKEL (reference sequence). J lost 2 bases, V lost 0 bases, and 1 base had no gene match. CDR3 bases: TGTGCCAGCAGCCAAGATGGACAGGGGGCCACAGATACGCAGTATTTT. Its protein product is CASSQDGQGATDTQYF.

This chain joins TRBV15 and TRBJ2-3, with TRBD1 matching 7 bases. Germline CDR1 reads LNHNV; CDR2 reads YYDKDF (reference sequence). Trimming removed 4 bases from V and 0 bases from J; junction bases left unmatched: 7. CDR3 length: 16 amino acids. The CDR3 protein is CATSMGQTTSTDTQYF. CDR3 coding DNA: TGTGCCACCAGCATGGGACAGACGACTAGCACAGATACGCAGTATTTT. The entire variable domain, with the rest obtained from reference TRBV15 and TRBJ2-3, is as follows: DAMVIQNPRYQVTQFGKPVTLSCSQTLNHNVMYWYQQKSSQAPKLLFHYYDKDFNNEADTPDNFQSRRPNTSFCFLDIRSPGLGDTAMYLCATSMGQTTSTDTQYFGPGTRLTVL.

The chain carries TRBV4-2 and TRBJ2-7, with 12 bases matching TRBD2. Germline lookup yields CDR1 LGHNA and CDR2 YNFKEQ. This CDR3 is built from 17 residues. Germline trimming cut 4 bases from V and 6 bases from J; bases unmatched to any gene: 13. CDR3 DNA sequence: TGTGCCAGCAGCCCCGAAAGTCTAGCGGGGGGGCCGGGCGAGCAGTACTTC. This gives the protein CASSPESLAGGPGEQYF.

The chain employs TRBV27 and TRBJ1-5; perhaps TRBD1 as D (5 bases). This CDR3 has 15 residues. Germline V gene lookup returns CDR1 MNHEY and CDR2 SMNVEV (reference sequence). V lost 2 bases to trimming and J lost 4 bases, with 12 bases between them. Written as DNA, the CDR3 is TGTGCCAGCAGTTTAGGGCAGGGATGGAATCAGCCCCAGCATTTT. As protein: CASSLGQGWNQPQHF.

The V and J genes are TRBV5-4 and TRBJ2-1; 7 bases match TRBD1. The germline V gene has CDR1 SGHNT and CDR2 YYREEE (reference sequence). CDR3 length: 15 amino acids. The V and J ends lost 4 bases and 4 bases, in that order; junction bases with no gene match: 8. The CDR3 sequence: CASSLRTGQYNEQFF. DNA of the CDR3: TGTGCCAGCAGCCTAAGGACAGGCCAATACAATGAGCAGTTCTTC.

V gene TRBV19 combines with J gene TRBJ1-3, with a possible D match to TRBD1 (5 bases). Germline lookup yields CDR1 LNHDA and CDR2 SQIVND (reference sequence). The CDR3 spans 15 residues. The V end was cut by 7 bases, the J end by 4 bases, with 17 bases between. The CDR3 here is CASIPPGGSGNTIYF. The CDR3 nucleotides read TGTGCCAGTATCCCGCCCGGGGGTTCCGGAAACACCATATATTTT.

This clone was recorded only once. The V call is TRBV4-3, the J call TRBJ1-2; D call uncertain. CDR1 LGHNA and CDR2 YSLEER come from the germline V gene. This CDR3 spans 14 amino acids. V was cut by 1 base and J by 4 bases, with 10 bases left in between. CDR3: CASSQVDGIYGYTF. As DNA, the CDR3 is TGCGCCAGCAGCCAAGTTGACGGCATCTATGGCTACACCTTC.